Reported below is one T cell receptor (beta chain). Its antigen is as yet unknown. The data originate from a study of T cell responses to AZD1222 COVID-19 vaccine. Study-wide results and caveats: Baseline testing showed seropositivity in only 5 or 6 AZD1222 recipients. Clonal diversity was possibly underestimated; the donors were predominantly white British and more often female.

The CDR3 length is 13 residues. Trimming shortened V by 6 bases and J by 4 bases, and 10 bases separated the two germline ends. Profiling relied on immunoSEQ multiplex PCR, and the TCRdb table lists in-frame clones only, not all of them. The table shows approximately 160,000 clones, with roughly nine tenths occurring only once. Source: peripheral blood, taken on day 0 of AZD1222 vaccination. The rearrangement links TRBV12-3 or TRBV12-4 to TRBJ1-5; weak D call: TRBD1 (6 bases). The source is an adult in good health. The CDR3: CASRGQPNQPQHF. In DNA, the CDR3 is TGTGCCAGCAGAGGACAGCCTAATCAGCCCCAGCATTTT.